The 27 T cell receptor beta chains given below trace back to one sample, sequenced in a study of preoperative IRX-2 immunotherapy in early breast cancer. Repertoires were generated with immunoSEQ multiplex PCR, while TCRdb's copy carries only in-frame clones and drops some. The sample consists of roughly 24,000 clones, 75% of them appearing once. Indicated treatment: preoperative locoregional IRX-2 cytokine immunotherapy. The sequenced sample was lymph node tissue, obtained after IRX-2 immunotherapy. The receptor source for this set is a human donor with breast cancer.

This chain joins TRBV6-8 and TRBJ2-7; D possibly corresponds to TRBD1 (5 bases). Looked up from germline, CDR1 is MNHGY and CDR2 is SAAAGT. The CDR3 spans 15 residues. Deletions cut 2 bases from V and 4 bases from J, with 15 bases between. The CDR3 here is CASSYMRQGGYEQYF. The CDR3 DNA reads as TGTGCCAGCAGTTACATGCGGCAGGGTGGTTACGAGCAGTACTTC.

This chain uses TRBV2 with TRBJ1-2, with TRBD1 matching 8 bases. With V trimmed by 6 bases and J by 5 bases, 8 bases remained unmatched. The CDR3 sequence is 14 residues long. Germline values: CDR1 SNHLY, CDR2 FYNNEI. Written as DNA, the CDR3 is TGTGCCAGCAGCGCGGGACAGGTCTCTTATGGCTACACCTTC. This gives the protein CASSAGQVSYGYTF.

This chain uses TRBV19 with TRBJ1-4; possible D gene TRBD1, 6 bases. The V gene's germline CDR1 is LNHDA and CDR2 SQIVND (reference sequence). Trimming took off 6 bases at V and 6 bases at J, with 17 bases between the two ends. CDR3 length: 15 residues. CDR3 sequence reads: CASSFVRGADEKLFF. The CDR3, as DNA: TGTGCCAGTAGCTTCGTGAGGGGGGCGGATGAAAAACTGTTTTTT.

V usage is TRBV11-3 and J usage is TRBJ1-5, with 8 bases lining up with TRBD1. J gave up 3 bases and V 5 bases, and 6 bases lay outside the gene matches. Germline CDR1 reads SGHNT; CDR2 reads YENEEA. This CDR3 comprises 15 residues. CDR3 DNA sequence: TGTGCCAGCAGCACTACAGGGGGAGCCAATCAGCCCCAGCATTTT. Residues: CASSTTGGANQPQHF.

The chain employs TRBV30 and TRBJ2-5; D assignment may be TRBD1 or TRBD2 (6 bases each). This CDR3 is 13 amino acids long. CDR1 GTSNPN and CDR2 SVGIG come from the germline V gene (reference sequence). V was pared by 5 bases and J by 4 bases, with 14 bases between. CDR3 sequence reads: CAWSVQGGETQYF. In nucleotides, the CDR3 is TGTGCCTGGTCTGTACAGGGAGGAGAGACCCAGTACTTC.

Relative to its sample, this clone is medium-sized. The gene calls are TRBV11-3 and TRBJ1-1; D call uncertain. The CDR3 totals 14 residues. The V end was cut by 5 bases, the J end by 4 bases, with 14 bases between. CDR1 and CDR2 from the germline V gene are SGHNT and YENEEA. CDR3 DNA: TGTGCCAGCAGCCTCAGTACCCGGTTCACTGAAGCTTTCTTT. This translates into CASSLSTRFTEAFF.

This clone is medium-sized by share. The CDR3 region is CASSPGQGIQPQHF. As DNA, the CDR3 is TGTGCCAGCAGCCCGGGACAGGGTATTCAGCCCCAGCATTTT. This rearrangement joins TRBV6-8 to TRBJ1-5; 9 bases map to TRBD1. The germline CDR1 and CDR2 sequences are MNHGY and SAAAGT. The CDR3 runs to 14 residues. J gave up 6 bases and V 6 bases, and 6 bases lay outside the gene matches.

This chain connects TRBV28 to TRBJ2-7, with a weak D call TRBD1 (6 bases). The V end was cut by 4 bases, the J end by 3 bases, with 16 bases between. From germline, CDR1 is MDHEN and CDR2 SYDVKM. This CDR3 comprises 15 residues. The CDR3 region has the DNA TGTGCCAGCAGTTCCGGACAGCCGCCGTTCTACGAGCAGTACTTC. It specifies CASSSGQPPFYEQYF.

This clone was observed once. The V and J genes are TRBV7-7 and TRBJ1-2; no reliable D call. The V and J ends lost 3 bases and 4 bases respectively, with 15 bases between them. The germline CDR1 and CDR2 sequences are SSHAT and FNYEAQ (reference sequence). The length of the CDR3 is 15 residues. This CDR3 reads CASSLEYLGSYGYTF. In DNA, the CDR3 is TGTGCCAGCAGCTTGGAATATCTGGGTTCCTATGGCTACACCTTC.

This rearrangement joins TRBV11-3 to TRBJ2-7; 7 nucleotides line up with TRBD2. V shed 5 bases, J shed 2 bases, and the junction held 12 bases outside the gene matches. The germline V gene encodes CDR1 SGHNT and CDR2 YENEEA. The CDR3 sequence is 16 residues long. The CDR3 region is CASSPNLGLDPYEQYF. The CDR3 DNA sequence: TGTGCCAGCAGCCCTAACTTAGGACTAGATCCCTACGAGCAGTACTTC. Combining the CDR3 with reference TRBV11-3 and TRBJ2-7 gives the whole variable domain EAGVVQSPRYKIIEKKQPVAFWCNPISGHNTLYWYLQNLGQGPELLIRYENEEAVDDSQLPKDRFSAERLKGVDSTLKIQPAELGDSAVYLCASSPNLGLDPYEQYFGPGTRLTVT.

V gene TRBV14 combines with J gene TRBJ1-1; D remains unclear. V lost 2 bases and J 5 bases, leaving 12 bases between the germline ends. Per germline, CDR1 SGHDN and CDR2 FVKESK. The CDR3 is 14 residues long. CDR3 DNA: TGTGCCAGCAGCCAACACGGGCGTTGGACTGAAGCTTTCTTT. Amino acid sequence: CASSQHGRWTEAFF.

The chain has TRBV14 and TRBJ2-1; 9 bases line up with TRBD2. The CDR3 has 16 residues. Germline V gene sequence: CDR1 SGHDN, CDR2 FVKESK. V lost 3 bases and J lost 4; bases outside the gene matches: 7. The DNA for the CDR3 is TGTGCCAGCAGCCAGACCGGGACTAGCATTTACAATGAGCAGTTCTTC. This encodes CASSQTGTSIYNEQFF. Full variable domain (rest looked up from reference TRBV14 and TRBJ2-1): EAGVTQFPSHSVIEKGQTVTLRCDPISGHDNLYWYRRVMGKEIKFLLHFVKESKQDESGMPNNRFLAERTGGTYSTLKVQPAELEDSGVYFCASSQTGTSIYNEQFFGPGTRLTVL.

The chain combines TRBV6-8 with TRBJ1-1; tentatively, D is TRBD1 (6 bases). Germline CDR1 reads MNHGY; CDR2 reads SAAAGT. V lost 11 bases to trimming and J lost 1 base, with 14 bases between them. The CDR3 length is 13 residues. CDR3 sequence (DNA): TGTGCCCGGCAGGGGCAAACGAACACTGAAGCTTTCTTT. Protein: CARQGQTNTEAFF.

V gene TRBV6-8 combines with J gene TRBJ2-6; D possibly corresponds to TRBD1 (5 bases). Germline CDR1 is MNHGY and CDR2 is SAAAGT. The CDR3 contains 15 residues. The germline V and J ends were trimmed by 5 bases and 2 bases, with 10 bases remaining between them. CDR3: CASSKQAAGANVLTF. CDR3 sequence (DNA): TGTGCCAGCAGTAAACAGGCAGCTGGGGCCAACGTCCTGACTTTC.

Judged by abundance, this clone is medium-sized. This rearrangement joins TRBV10-2 to TRBJ2-7, with 8 bases fitting TRBD2. V trimming: 6 bases; J trimming: 2 bases; junction bases outside the gene matches: 3. Germline CDR1 WSHSY, CDR2 SAAADI. The CDR3 has 13 residues. The CDR3 loop reads CASSTGLAYEQYF. The DNA of the CDR3 is TGCGCCAGCAGCACGGGACTAGCCTACGAGCAGTACTTC.

This rearrangement joins TRBV6-8 to TRBJ1-2; D is unclear. With 5 bases removed from V and 4 bases from J, the gap between germline ends came to 14 bases. The CDR3 consists of 14 residues. The germline V gene encodes CDR1 MNHGY and CDR2 SAAAGT. In nucleotides, the CDR3 is TGTGCCAGCAGTCCAGCCTTTCTCCTCTATGGCTACACCTTC. Translated, it gives CASSPAFLLYGYTF.

The V gene is TRBV18, the J gene TRBJ1-2; D is undetermined. Trimming shortened V by 2 bases and J by 1 base, and 5 bases separated the two germline ends. Germline CDR1 and CDR2: KGHSH and LQKENI. The CDR3 spans 13 residues. The CDR3 protein is CASSPLFNYGYTF. In nucleotides, the CDR3 is TGTGCCAGCTCACCATTGTTTAACTATGGCTACACCTTC.

This chain uses TRBV6-8 with TRBJ2-7, with D possibly matching TRBD1 (6 bases). The CDR3 is 12 residues long. Trimming left V 6 bases short and J 5 bases short, with 11 bases between. Per the germline V gene, CDR1 is MNHGY and CDR2 is SAAAGT. The CDR3 DNA is TGTGCCAGCAGCCCGACAGGAAACGAGCAGTACTTC. Translation: CASSPTGNEQYF.

This clone is medium-sized in the sample. The chain joins TRBV6-8 to TRBJ2-2, with D possibly matching TRBD1 (6 bases). The CDR3 loop spans 14 amino acids. Germline CDR1 reads MNHGY; CDR2 reads SAAAGT. V was clipped by 2 bases and J by 3 bases, with 7 bases between them. The CDR3 region is CASSYGGHTGELFF. CDR3 coding DNA: TGTGCCAGCAGTTACGGGGGCCACACCGGGGAGCTGTTTTTT.

The chain carries TRBV6-8 and TRBJ2-3, with D perhaps TRBD2 (6 bases). Germline lookup yields CDR1 MNHGY and CDR2 SAAAGT. V lost 2 bases, J lost 1 base, and 10 bases lay in between. The CDR3 is 15 residues long. This CDR3 is CASSYELAGTDTQYF. CDR3 nucleotide sequence: TGTGCCAGCAGTTACGAATTAGCGGGCACAGATACGCAGTATTTT.

The chain carries TRBV19 and TRBJ1-2, with a possible D match to TRBD1 (6 bases). With 0 bases removed from V and 7 bases from J, the gap between germline ends came to 18 bases. This CDR3 is built from 16 residues. CDR1 is LNHDA and CDR2 is SQIVND in the germline V gene (reference sequence). The CDR3 DNA is TGTGCCAGTAGTATAGATCCAACAGGGTCCCCAGCTGGCTACACCTTC. Protein: CASSIDPTGSPAGYTF.

CDR3 protein: CASTLVGTTSNIQYF. Written as DNA, the CDR3 is TGTGCCAGTACTCTTGTTGGGACTACCAGCAACATTCAGTACTTC. The chain links TRBV19 to TRBJ2-4; 7 positions agree with TRBD2. This CDR3 contains 15 residues. CDR1 and CDR2 from the germline V gene are LNHDA and SQIVND (reference sequence). Trimming took 7 bases from V and 7 from J; bases not matched to a gene: 13.

The V call is TRBV6-8, the J call TRBJ2-7; tentative D call: TRBD1 (6 bases). V lost 8 bases and J lost 3, with 17 bases in between. This CDR3 has 14 residues. CDR1 is MNHGY, CDR2 SAAAGT, per germline. CDR3 in DNA: TGTGCCAGCGTCTCACAGGGATTGATCTACGAGCAGTACTTC. Its translation: CASVSQGLIYEQYF.

V gene TRBV11-3 combines with J gene TRBJ1-3, with D maybe TRBD1 (5 bases). Trimming took 5 bases from V and 0 from J, leaving 17 bases between them. The CDR3 spans 17 residues. Germline lookup yields CDR1 SGHNT and CDR2 YENEEA. The CDR3 is CASSPRIGTNSGNTIYF. The CDR3, as DNA: TGTGCCAGCAGCCCGCGAATAGGGACGAACTCTGGAAACACCATATATTTT.

The chain combines TRBV5-1 with TRBJ2-2; D unresolved. V lost 0 bases, J lost 5 bases, and 11 bases lay in between. This CDR3 has 15 residues. Germline V gene data show CDR1 as SGHRS and CDR2 as YFSETQ. The CDR3 DNA reads as TGCGCCAGCAGCTTGGCCCCAGCGAGGACCGGGGAGCTGTTTTTT. Its translation is CASSLAPARTGELFF.

The V gene is TRBV11-3, the J gene TRBJ2-3; 8 bases map to TRBD2. Trimming at V came to 7 bases and at J to 0 bases, leaving 15 bases not matched to a gene. This CDR3 comprises 18 residues. Germline assignment: CDR1 SGHNT and CDR2 YENEEA. CDR3 region: CASTPAIGSGASTDTQYF. The CDR3 DNA reads as TGTGCCAGCACCCCAGCGATAGGTAGCGGGGCAAGCACAGATACGCAGTATTTT.

V gene TRBV1 combines with J gene TRBJ2-3; the table's D call of TRBD2 was not tested on the DNA. TRBV1 is described as a pseudogene. This CDR3 spans 16 amino acids. The CDR3 spells CASSQVRAGLTDTQYF. The DNA of the CDR3 is TGCGCCAGCAGCCAAGTTCGGGCGGGACTCACAGATACGCAGTATTTT.